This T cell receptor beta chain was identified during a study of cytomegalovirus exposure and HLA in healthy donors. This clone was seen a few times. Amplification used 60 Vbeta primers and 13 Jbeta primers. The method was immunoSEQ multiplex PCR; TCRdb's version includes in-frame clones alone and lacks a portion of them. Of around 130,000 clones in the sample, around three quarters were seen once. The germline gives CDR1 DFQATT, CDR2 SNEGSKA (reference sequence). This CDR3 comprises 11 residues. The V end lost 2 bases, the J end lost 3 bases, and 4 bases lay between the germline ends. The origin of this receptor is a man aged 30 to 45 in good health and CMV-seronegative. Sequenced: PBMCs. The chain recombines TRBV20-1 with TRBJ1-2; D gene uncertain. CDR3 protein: CSARPDYGYTF. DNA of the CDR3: TGCAGTGCTAGACCAGACTATGGCTACACCTTC.